A single sample is the source of the 30 T cell receptor beta chains below, sequenced in a study of T cells in Graves' hyperthyroidism and ophthalmopathy. From RNA transcripts, TCR beta CDR3 regions were amplified. During a first-round RT-PCR of the TCR CDR3, the HTBI primer set was used. TCRdb redid the calling of the multiplex PCR reads with MiXCR, one entry per CDR3 protein. The repertoire holds fewer than 110,000 distinct CDR3 sequences, with 16% as singletons. Sequenced: blood. Receptors were obtained from a woman in her forties or fifties with Graves' hyperthyroidism.

This clonotype was seen ten or more times. The gene calls are TRBV20-1 and TRBJ1-4; D possibly corresponds to TRBD1 (6 bases). Germline V lookup: CDR1 DFQATT, CDR2 SNEGSKA (reference sequence). The CDR3 is 16 amino acids. Trimming removed 3 bases from V and 4 bases from J, with 18 bases in between. The CDR3 DNA reads as TGCAGTGCTAGCCCCCCTACAGGGTTAAGTAATGAAAAACTGTTTTTT. Amino acids: CSASPPTGLSNEKLFF.

The V and J genes are TRBV20-1 and TRBJ2-3, with 13 bases matching TRBD2. The CDR3 loop spans 18 amino acids. The V and J ends lost 1 base and 4 bases, in that order; junction bases with no gene match: 11. In germline, CDR1 is DFQATT, CDR2 SNEGSKA (reference sequence). The CDR3 nucleotides read TGCAGTGCTAGAGTCCCTATTACGACTAGCGGGAGGCCAGATACGCAGTATTTT. It translates to CSARVPITTSGRPDTQYF.

For this clonotype: A much larger clone differs from this one at a single base, so this may be a read error. The V gene is TRBV19, the J gene TRBJ1-4, with TRBD1 matching 11 bases. Per germline, CDR1 LNHDA and CDR2 SQIVND (reference sequence). J was trimmed by 8 bases and V by 8 bases; bases with no gene match: 7. The CDR3 sequence is 14 residues long. Here the CDR3 reads CASGTRTGGEKLFF. CDR3 nucleotides: TGTGCCAGTGGTACCCGGACAGGGGGCGAAAAACTGTTTTTT.

This clonotype was detected many times. V is TRBV28 and J is TRBJ1-2; a weak D match, TRBD1 (5 bases). CDR1 and CDR2 from the germline V gene are MDHEN and SYDVKM. The CDR3 length is 13 residues. V was shortened by 8 bases and J by 0 bases, with 10 bases between the two germline ends. In DNA form, the CDR3 reads TGTGCCAGCGTGGGACCTCCTAACTATGGCTACACCTTC. Residues: CASVGPPNYGYTF.

In its sample, this clonotype was seen many times. The chain employs TRBV10-3 and TRBJ2-3; TRBD2 matches 13 bases. This CDR3 is built from 15 residues. Germline loops: CDR1 ENHRY, CDR2 SYGVKD. J was trimmed by 1 base and V by 6 bases; bases with no gene match: 1. This CDR3 reads CAIRGLAGGTDTQYF. CDR3 sequence (DNA): TGTGCCATCAGAGGACTAGCGGGAGGCACAGATACGCAGTATTTT.

This clonotype appeared many times. The rearrangement links TRBV20-1 to TRBJ2-7; 9 nucleotides match TRBD2. CDR3 length: 14 amino acids. The germline CDR1 and CDR2 sequences are DFQATT and SNEGSKA (reference sequence). V lost 3 bases to trimming and J lost 4 bases; unmatched junction nucleotides: 7. This chain's CDR3 is CSARSLAGLYEQYF. DNA of the CDR3: TGCAGTGCTAGGAGCCTAGCGGGACTATACGAGCAGTACTTC.

In its sample, this clonotype was seen many times. The chain is built from TRBV5-8 and TRBJ2-1, with D perhaps matching TRBD1 (6 bases). V lost 4 bases to trimming and J lost 5 bases, with 16 bases between them. Germline V gene data show CDR1 as SGHTS and CDR2 as YDEGEE. The CDR3 is made up of 15 amino acids. The CDR3 DNA is TGTGCCAGCAGCCCCCGGGACACACTCAACAATGAGCAGTTCTTC. Translated: CASSPRDTLNNEQFF.

This clonotype was seen a handful of times. With a much larger clone just one base away, this may be a read error. The chain recombines TRBV25-1 with TRBJ1-5; D gene uncertain. In germline, CDR1 is MGHDK, CDR2 SYGVNS. This CDR3 is built from 15 residues. The CDR3 DNA follows: TGTGCCAGCGGTGACGGAGCGTATAGCAATCAGCCCCAGCATTTT. Protein: CASGDGAYSNQPQHF.

The table lists this clonotype with many counts. V is TRBV11-2 and J is TRBJ2-7; 8 nucleotides line up with TRBD2. The CDR3 is 14 residues long. The V gene end was trimmed by 5 bases and the J gene end by 3 bases; junction bases not matched to a gene: 6. Germline V lookup: CDR1 SGHAT, CDR2 FQNNGV. The CDR3 DNA reads as TGTGCCAGCAGCCGGACTAGCAACTTCTACGAGCAGTACGTC. Its protein product is CASSRTSNFYEQYV.

This clonotype was picked up many times. The chain has TRBV18 and TRBJ1-2; D gene uncertain. CDR1 and CDR2 from the germline V gene are KGHSH and LQKENI. With 2 bases removed from V and 2 bases from J, the gap between germline ends came to 9 bases. The CDR3 consists of 14 residues. CDR3 in amino acids: CASSPTNGNYGYTF. CDR3 sequence (DNA): TGTGCCAGCTCACCAACAAACGGGAACTATGGCTACACCTTC.

At least ten counts were recorded for this clonotype. The V call is TRBV27, the J call TRBJ2-7; no definite D call. The germline CDR1 and CDR2 sequences are MNHEY and SMNVEV (reference sequence). The CDR3 has 13 residues. V was trimmed by 2 bases and J by 3 bases, leaving 8 bases between them. CDR3: CASSLGKYYEQYF. The CDR3 region has the DNA TGTGCCAGCAGTTTAGGCAAGTACTACGAGCAGTACTTC.

This clonotype was recorded at least ten times. The genes are TRBV7-8 and TRBJ2-3, with TRBD2 matching over 7 bases. The CDR3 length is 14 residues. V lost 1 base to trimming and J lost 5 bases; unmatched junction nucleotides: 3. Per germline, CDR1 SGHVS and CDR2 FQNEAQ. CDR3 nucleotide sequence: TGTGCCAGCAGCTTAGATGCTAGCGGAGATACGCAGTATTTT. It yields the protein CASSLDASGDTQYF.

CDR3 protein: CASSVVGLAGVGGTDTQYF. CDR3 nucleotide sequence: TGTGCCAGCAGCGTAGTCGGACTAGCGGGAGTGGGTGGCACAGATACGCAGTATTTT. The chain combines TRBV9 with TRBJ2-3, with TRBD2 matching 13 bases. Germline lookup yields CDR1 SGDLS and CDR2 YYNGEE. The V gene end was trimmed by 0 bases and the J gene end by 1 base; junction bases not matched to a gene: 8. The CDR3 runs 19 residues. The full variable domain, its missing parts supplied by reference TRBV9 and TRBJ2-3, is DSGVTQTPKHLITATGQRVTLRCSPRSGDLSVYWYQQSLDQGLQFLIQYYNGEERAKGNILERFSAQQFPDLHSELNLSSLELGDSALYFCASSVVGLAGVGGTDTQYFGPGTRLTVL.

J is TRBJ2-3 and V is TRBV7-9; D unclear. With 2 bases removed from V and 2 bases from J, the gap between germline ends came to 8 bases. This CDR3 has 14 amino acids. CDR1 and CDR2 from the germline V gene are SEHNR and FQNEAQ (reference sequence). CDR3 protein: CASSLIATTDTQYF. The CDR3 DNA is TGTGCCAGCAGCTTAATAGCAACCACAGATACGCAGTATTTT.

J is TRBJ2-7 and V is TRBV4-1; perhaps TRBD2 as D (6 bases). Germline CDR1 MGHRA, CDR2 YSYEKL. V shed 4 bases and J shed 2 bases, with 12 bases lying between them. This CDR3 is 14 amino acids long. The CDR3 bases are TGCGCCAGCAGCCGCGGAACGGGGGCCTACGAGCAGTACGTC. It encodes CASSRGTGAYEQYV.

This chain joins TRBV6-1 and TRBJ1-1; D uncertain. Germline CDR1 MNHNS, CDR2 SASEGT. The ends were cut back, 1 base at V and 1 base at J, with 10 bases in the middle. The CDR3 sequence is 15 residues long. CDR3 sequence (DNA): TGTGCCAGCAGTGAAGAGGCCCCAGGGAACACTGAAGCTTTCTTT. It yields the protein CASSEEAPGNTEAFF.

This sequence joins TRBV6-1 and TRBJ1-3; D not resolved. The CDR3 runs 13 residues. Looked up from germline, CDR1 is MNHNS and CDR2 is SASEGT. Trimming pared 5 bases from V and 2 bases from J, leaving 7 bases between. CDR3 region: CASSTHAGNTIYF. The CDR3 DNA reads TGTGCCAGCAGTACACACGCTGGAAACACCATATATTTT.

The gene calls are TRBV5-5 and TRBJ2-2, with D tentatively TRBD2 (5 bases). The V gene lost 4 bases and the J gene lost 6 bases, with 10 bases spanning the gap. The CDR3 has 13 amino acids. Germline V gene sequence: CDR1 SGHKS, CDR2 YYEKEE (reference sequence). Written as DNA, the CDR3 is TGTGCCAGCAGCCCGGACTTTCCCGGGGAGCTGTTTTTT. This encodes CASSPDFPGELFF.

The chain combines TRBV28 with TRBJ2-3, with 11 bases matching TRBD1. The V segment lost 3 bases and the J segment 3 bases; nucleotides outside the gene matches: 5. CDR1 and CDR2 (germline): MDHEN, SYDVKM. CDR3 size: 16 residues. The CDR3 reads CASSLGTGGGTDTQYF. The CDR3 DNA follows: TGTGCCAGCAGTTTGGGGACAGGGGGAGGGACAGATACGCAGTATTTT.

This clonotype showed up just a few times. The chain uses TRBV5-1 and TRBJ2-3; 7 bases agree with TRBD2. The CDR3 covers 18 residues. Germline V gene lookup returns CDR1 SGHRS and CDR2 YFSETQ. The ends lost 0 bases at V and 0 bases at J; junction bases unmatched: 10. CDR3 sequence reads: CASSLEASGNPSTDTQYF. The CDR3 DNA reads TGCGCCAGCAGCTTGGAGGCTAGCGGAAATCCTAGCACAGATACGCAGTATTTT. The full variable domain, in which reference TRBV5-1 and TRBJ2-3 provide the parts outside the CDR3, is KAGVTQTPRYLIKTRGQQVTLSCSPISGHRSVSWYQQTPGQGLQFLFEYFSETQRNKGNFPGRFSGRQFSNSRSEMNVSTLELGDSALYLCASSLEASGNPSTDTQYFGPGTRLTVL.

This clonotype was picked up many times. The chain couples TRBV5-1 to TRBJ2-1; the D is unclear. V was clipped by 4 bases and J by 8 bases, with 7 bases between them. This CDR3 contains 11 residues. Germline V gene sequence: CDR1 SGHRS, CDR2 YFSETQ. CDR3 nucleotide sequence: TGCGCCAGCAGCCGGTTGGATGAGCAGTTCTTC. Its translation is CASSRLDEQFF.

Many counts were recorded for this clonotype. J is TRBJ2-5 and V is TRBV11-2; 7 bases map to TRBD1. This CDR3 region has 14 residues. The V gene end was trimmed by 3 bases and the J gene end by 3 bases; junction bases not matched to a gene: 4. Looked up from germline, CDR1 is SGHAT and CDR2 is FQNNGV. The DNA for the CDR3 is TGTGCCAGCAGCTTGAGGGGGCGAGAAGAGACCCAGTACTTC. It specifies CASSLRGREETQYF. Combining the CDR3 with reference TRBV11-2 and TRBJ2-5 gives the whole variable domain EAGVAQSPRYKIIEKRQSVAFWCNPISGHATLYWYQQILGQGPKLLIQFQNNGVVDDSQLPKDRFSAERLKGVDSTLKIQPAKLEDSAVYLCASSLRGREETQYFGPGTRLLVL.

This clonotype was seen repeatedly, ten times or more. This chain uses TRBV5-1 with TRBJ1-1; D remains unclear. The CDR3 contains 13 residues. From germline, CDR1 is SGHRS and CDR2 YFSETQ. The V and J ends lost 2 bases and 1 base respectively, with 6 bases between them. CDR3 sequence (DNA): TGCGCCAGCAGCTTTACAGAGAACACTGAAGCTTTCTTT. Its translation: CASSFTENTEAFF.

This clonotype was seen many times. The rearrangement links TRBV20-1 to TRBJ2-3, with 8 bases aligning to TRBD2. Germline V lookup: CDR1 DFQATT, CDR2 SNEGSKA (reference sequence). V lost 5 bases, J lost 5 bases, and 9 bases stayed unmatched. This CDR3 has 14 residues. CDR3 bases: TGCAGTGCTGCGGGAGGCCGACTTCTAGATACGCAGTATTTT. This codes for CSAAGGRLLDTQYF.

This clonotype was picked up many times. The gene calls are TRBV5-1 and TRBJ1-3, with TRBD1 matching over 8 bases. There are 15 residues in the CDR3. Germline trimming cut 2 bases from V and 8 bases from J; bases unmatched to any gene: 9. Germline CDR1 SGHRS, CDR2 YFSETQ. CDR3 bases: TGCGCCAGCAGCTTCTCAGGACAGGGACCCGACACCATATATTTT. Amino acids: CASSFSGQGPDTIYF.

The chain links TRBV5-1 to TRBJ2-7, with 14 bases matching TRBD2. The CDR3 covers 15 residues. The J segment lost 6 bases and the V segment lost 4 bases, leaving 6 bases of the junction unmatched. Germline-derived CDR1 and CDR2 are SGHRS and YFSETQ. In DNA, the CDR3 is TGCGCCAGCAGCCCCGGGACTAGCGGGAGCCCCGAGCAGTACTTC. It specifies CASSPGTSGSPEQYF. The whole variable domain, remainder taken from reference TRBV5-1 and TRBJ2-7, is KAGVTQTPRYLIKTRGQQVTLSCSPISGHRSVSWYQQTPGQGLQFLFEYFSETQRNKGNFPGRFSGRQFSNSRSEMNVSTLELGDSALYLCASSPGTSGSPEQYFGPGTRLTVT.

V and J are TRBV18 and TRBJ1-1, with D maybe TRBD1 (6 bases). Trimming removed 2 bases at V and 4 bases at J, with 14 bases between. CDR3 size: 15 residues. Germline V gene lookup returns CDR1 KGHSH and CDR2 LQKENI. The CDR3 sequence: CASSPDLTGATEAFF. The CDR3 DNA reads TGTGCCAGCTCACCAGATTTGACAGGCGCCACTGAAGCTTTCTTT.

This clonotype was observed at least ten times. CDR3 residues: CASSSGTTLNTGELFF. The DNA for the CDR3 is TGCGCCAGCAGCTCTGGGACCACCCTGAACACCGGGGAGCTGTTTTTT. V gene TRBV5-1 combines with J gene TRBJ2-2; D possibly uses TRBD1 or TRBD2 (5 bases each). Germline CDR1 is SGHRS and CDR2 is YFSETQ. The CDR3 is 16 amino acids. The V end was cut by 3 bases, the J end by 1 base, with 13 bases between.

This clonotype appeared many times. The V and J genes are TRBV9 and TRBJ2-1; possibly TRBD2 for D (5 bases). CDR3 size: 15 residues. Trimming left V 4 bases short and J 3 bases short, with 14 bases between. CDR1 and CDR2 (germline): SGDLS, YYNGEE. CDR3 in amino acids: CASSQSGSNYNEQFF. The CDR3 nucleotides read TGTGCCAGCAGCCAGAGCGGAAGCAACTACAATGAGCAGTTCTTC.

The table lists this clonotype with many counts. The chain joins TRBV27 to TRBJ2-7, with a weak D call TRBD2 (5 bases). CDR1 is MNHEY and CDR2 is SMNVEV in the germline V gene (reference sequence). The CDR3 sequence is 13 residues long. With 0 bases removed from V and 3 bases from J, the gap between germline ends came to 6 bases. The DNA for the CDR3 is TGTGCCAGCAGTTTATCCGGACTCTACGAGCAGTACTTC. This gives the protein CASSLSGLYEQYF.